The 18 T cell receptor beta chains below all came from one sample that was sequenced in a study of shared clonotypes between healthy human individuals. Method: immunoSEQ multiplex PCR; TCRdb's copy keeps in-frame clones and lacks some. The sample includes about 2.2 million clones, over 85% of them seen just once. Naive CD8 cells lacked CD45RO, underwent positive selection for CCR7 and left out terminally differentiated effector memory CD45RA+ cells. Sequenced material: naive CD8+ T cells from PBMCs. The receptors stem from a man aged 18 to 29 in good health. Some clones in this sample may be carry-over from other donors' samples.

The rearrangement uses TRBV10-3 and TRBJ1-1; D perhaps matches TRBD1 (5 bases). Germline V gene lookup returns CDR1 ENHRY and CDR2 SYGVKD. V lost 4 bases and J lost 6, with 12 bases in between. The CDR3 is made up of 13 amino acids. The CDR3: CAISGSDKPEAFF. Written as DNA, the CDR3 is TGTGCCATCAGTGGATCGGACAAACCTGAAGCTTTCTTT.

This chain joins TRBV15 and TRBJ1-4; possibly TRBD1 for D (5 bases). Trimming stripped 8 bases from V and 4 bases from J, with 11 bases between. Germline CDR1 reads LNHNV; CDR2 reads YYDKDF (reference sequence). The CDR3 totals 13 residues. Here the CDR3 reads CATGGIDNEKLFF. DNA for the CDR3: TGTGCCACCGGGGGGATCGATAATGAAAAACTGTTTTTT.

This chain joins TRBV28 and TRBJ1-5, with D possibly TRBD1 on 5 matching bases. Trimming took 5 bases from V and 4 from J, leaving 18 bases between them. Germline CDR1 and CDR2: MDHEN and SYDVKM. This CDR3 is built from 16 residues. The DNA for the CDR3 is TGTGCCAGCAGTCCCCTCCGAGGGGTAACTAATCAGCCCCAGCATTTT. Translated, it gives CASSPLRGVTNQPQHF.

The V gene is TRBV29-1, the J gene TRBJ2-7; D call uncertain. The ends were cut back, 4 bases at V and 5 bases at J, with 15 bases in the middle. Germline V gene lookup returns CDR1 SQVTM and CDR2 ANQGSEA. This CDR3 comprises 13 residues. CDR3 region: CSVVYGPEDEQYF. CDR3 coding DNA: TGCAGCGTTGTTTACGGACCTGAAGACGAGCAGTACTTC.

Regarding this clone: This sequence may be a read error, since a much larger clone differs from it by one base. The chain has TRBV11-2 and TRBJ2-6; D is uncertain. Trimming removed 3 bases from V and 0 bases from J, with 0 bases in between. The germline V gene encodes CDR1 SGHAT and CDR2 FQNNGV. This CDR3 is 13 amino acids long. CDR3 bases: TGTGCCAGCAGCTTCTCTGGGGCCAACGTCCTGACTTTC. Protein sequence: CASSFSGANVLTF.

The V call is TRBV27, the J call TRBJ2-7; tentatively, D is TRBD1 or TRBD2 (5 bases each). Per the germline V gene, CDR1 is MNHEY and CDR2 is SMNVEV (reference sequence). The CDR3 runs to 16 residues. V lost 0 bases and J 3 bases, leaving 15 bases between the germline ends. CDR3 DNA sequence: TGTGCCAGCAGTTTATCGGTGGGGGAATCGTACTACGAGCAGTACTTC. Translating it yields CASSLSVGESYYEQYF.

In its sample, this clone was seen once. The chain carries TRBV5-6 and TRBJ1-1; no clear D gene. CDR1 SGHDT and CDR2 YYEEEE come from the germline V gene. V lost 0 bases, J lost 0 bases, and 9 bases lay in between. This CDR3 is 15 amino acids long. The DNA of the CDR3 is TGTGCCAGCAGCTTGGTCGGAGCAATGAACACTGAAGCTTTCTTT. This translates into CASSLVGAMNTEAFF.

V usage is TRBV5-6 and J usage is TRBJ2-1, with D hard to call. Germline CDR1 is SGHDT and CDR2 is YYEEEE. V was trimmed by 1 base and J by 1 base, leaving 3 bases between them. The CDR3 consists of 13 residues. In DNA, the CDR3 is TGTGCCAGCAGCTTGAGGTCCTACAATGAGCAGTTCTTC. Translation: CASSLRSYNEQFF.

CDR3 nucleotide sequence: TGTGCCAGCTTATACTCCGGGGAGCTGTTTTTT. Translating gives CASLYSGELFF. The chain couples TRBV27 to TRBJ2-2; D remains unclear. The germline V gene encodes CDR1 MNHEY and CDR2 SMNVEV (reference sequence). With 8 bases removed from V and 6 bases from J, the gap between germline ends came to 7 bases. The CDR3 totals 11 residues.

This chain joins TRBV27 and TRBJ2-2, with 12 bases aligning to TRBD2. With 4 bases clipped from V and 6 bases from J, the junction kept 12 bases outside the gene matches. Per the germline V gene, CDR1 is MNHEY and CDR2 is SMNVEV (reference sequence). This CDR3 contains 18 residues. The CDR3 loop is CASSSQPLAGGFAGELFF. The CDR3 coding sequence is TGTGCCAGCAGTTCCCAACCTCTAGCGGGAGGGTTCGCCGGGGAGCTGTTTTTT.

The chain couples TRBV19 to TRBJ1-2; possibly TRBD1 for D (6 bases). V was pared by 0 bases and J by 3 bases, with 8 bases between. The CDR3 totals 14 residues. Germline V gives CDR1 LNHDA, CDR2 SQIVND (reference sequence). The CDR3 loop is CASSIDRGDYGYTF. CDR3 DNA: TGTGCCAGTAGTATAGACAGGGGAGACTATGGCTACACCTTC.

This chain links TRBV9 with TRBJ1-1; TRBD1 agrees at 7 bases. This CDR3 region has 15 residues. The V gene's germline CDR1 is SGDLS and CDR2 YYNGEE. With V trimmed by 3 bases and J by 5 bases, 10 bases remained unmatched. In DNA, the CDR3 is TGTGCCAGCAGCGATGGGGAGGGGGCTGGTACTGAAGCTTTCTTT. Encoded protein: CASSDGEGAGTEAFF.

This clone was found once. The chain recombines TRBV4-1 with TRBJ2-3; D gene ambiguous. The CDR3 has 14 residues. Germline V gene data show CDR1 as MGHRA and CDR2 as YSYEKL. Trimming shortened V by 6 bases and J by 0 bases, and 10 bases separated the two germline ends. CDR3 amino acids: CASSDVGSTDTQYF. In nucleotides, the CDR3 is TGCGCCAGCAGTGATGTGGGGAGCACAGATACGCAGTATTTT.

V is TRBV2 and J is TRBJ1-2; TRBD1 matches 9 bases. Unmatched junction bases numbered 9, after V lost 9 bases and J lost 1 base. Germline V lookup: CDR1 SNHLY, CDR2 FYNNEI. CDR3 length: 15 amino acids. CDR3 region: CARDPGQGSNYGYTF. As DNA, the CDR3 is TGTGCCAGGGACCCGGGACAGGGTAGTAACTATGGCTACACCTTC.

J is TRBJ1-5 and V is TRBV2; D is unresolved. Trimming left V 7 bases short and J 0 bases short, with 7 bases between. The CDR3 is 13 residues long. Germline assignment: CDR1 SNHLY and CDR2 FYNNEI. CDR3 nucleotides: TGTGCCAGCACCTACAGTAGCAATCAGCCCCAGCATTTT. Residues: CASTYSSNQPQHF.

The chain has TRBV9 and TRBJ2-7; TRBD1 or TRBD2 may be the D gene (6 bases each). V lost 4 bases, J lost 5 bases, and 13 bases lay in between. Germline lookup yields CDR1 SGDLS and CDR2 YYNGEE. CDR3 length: 13 amino acids. The CDR3 reads CASSPRGGHEQYF. DNA for the CDR3: TGTGCCAGCAGCCCCCGAGGGGGGCACGAGCAGTACTTC.

The J gene is TRBJ2-1, the V gene TRBV29-1; D unclear. The ends were cut back, 7 bases at V and 0 bases at J, with 4 bases in the middle. CDR3 size: 11 residues. From germline, CDR1 is SQVTM and CDR2 ANQGSEA. The CDR3 region has the DNA TGCAGCGCAAGCTCCTACAATGAGCAGTTCTTC. This translates into CSASSYNEQFF.

The chain is built from TRBV11-2 and TRBJ2-6; D is ambiguous. The CDR3 totals 12 residues. Germline lookup yields CDR1 SGHAT and CDR2 FQNNGV. Trimming stripped 8 bases from V and 3 bases from J, with 5 bases between. In DNA form, the CDR3 reads TGTGCCAGCCGATTTGGGGCCAACGTCCTGACTTTC. Translating gives CASRFGANVLTF.